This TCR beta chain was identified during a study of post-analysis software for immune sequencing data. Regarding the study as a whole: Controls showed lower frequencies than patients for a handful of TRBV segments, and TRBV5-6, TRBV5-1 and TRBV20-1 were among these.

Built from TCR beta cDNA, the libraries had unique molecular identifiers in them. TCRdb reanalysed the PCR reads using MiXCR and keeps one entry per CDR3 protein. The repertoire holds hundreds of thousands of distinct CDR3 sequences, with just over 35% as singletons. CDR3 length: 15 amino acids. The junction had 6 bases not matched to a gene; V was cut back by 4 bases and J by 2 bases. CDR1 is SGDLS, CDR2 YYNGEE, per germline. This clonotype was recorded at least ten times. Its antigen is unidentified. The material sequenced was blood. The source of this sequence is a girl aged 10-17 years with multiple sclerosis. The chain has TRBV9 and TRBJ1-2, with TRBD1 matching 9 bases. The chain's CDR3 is CASSLRGQGNYGYTF. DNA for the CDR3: TGTGCCAGCAGCCTCAGGGGACAGGGAAACTATGGCTACACCTTC.